This TCR beta chain is from a study of post-analysis software for immune sequencing data. Study-level information: The disease courses covered relapsing-remitting, secondary progressive and progressive-relapsing multiple sclerosis.

Tagging with unique molecular identifiers was a feature of the TCR beta cDNA libraries. The yield from about 1 to 10 million T cells was 500,000 or so cDNA molecules in total. TCRdb analysed the PCR reads with MiXCR anew, one entry per CDR3 protein. Among hundreds of thousands of distinct CDR3 sequences, over 35% were seen once, and the ten largest hold about 12%. The CDR3 extends over 16 amino acids. Germline CDR1 is SGHTA and CDR2 is FQGNSA. The V gene lost 2 bases and the J gene lost 11 bases, with 24 bases spanning the gap. As concerns this clonotype: What it binds is unknown. The conserved closing phenylalanine or tryptophan is absent in this CDR3, likely reflecting a read error.

General observations from the study: Those with multiple sclerosis, the patient group, showed significantly lower normalized Chao1 diversity than controls. TRBV segments more frequent in patients than in controls numbered five and included TRBV5-6, TRBV5-1 and TRBV20-1. Co-batched samples clustered tightly together by F measure.

The J gene is TRBJ1-2, the V gene TRBV7-2, with D perhaps TRBD1 (6 bases). Sample: blood. The TCR comes from a girl aged 5-17 years with multiple sclerosis. CDR3 sequence: CASSLQGMGLTMGYTV. The DNA for the CDR3 is TGTGCCAGCAGCTTACAGGGGATGGGCCTTACTATGGGGTACACCGTC.